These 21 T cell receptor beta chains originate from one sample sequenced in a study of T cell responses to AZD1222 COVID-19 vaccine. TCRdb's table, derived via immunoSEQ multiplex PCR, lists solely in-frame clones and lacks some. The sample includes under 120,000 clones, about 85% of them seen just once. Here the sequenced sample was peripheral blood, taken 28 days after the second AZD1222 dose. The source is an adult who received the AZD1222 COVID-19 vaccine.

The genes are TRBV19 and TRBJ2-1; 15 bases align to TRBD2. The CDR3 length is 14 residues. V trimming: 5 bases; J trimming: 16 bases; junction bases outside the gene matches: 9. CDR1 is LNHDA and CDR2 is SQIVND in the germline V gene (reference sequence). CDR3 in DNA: TGTGCCAGTAGTTCCGGGACTAGCGGGAGGAGTTTATTCTTC. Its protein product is CASSSGTSGRSLFF.

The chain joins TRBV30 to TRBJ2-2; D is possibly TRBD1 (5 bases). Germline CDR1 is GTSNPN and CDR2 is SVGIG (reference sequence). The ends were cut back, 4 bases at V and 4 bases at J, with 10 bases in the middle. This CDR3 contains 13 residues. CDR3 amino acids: CAWTAGPTGELFF. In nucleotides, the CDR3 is TGTGCCTGGACTGCAGGGCCCACCGGGGAGCTGTTTTTT.

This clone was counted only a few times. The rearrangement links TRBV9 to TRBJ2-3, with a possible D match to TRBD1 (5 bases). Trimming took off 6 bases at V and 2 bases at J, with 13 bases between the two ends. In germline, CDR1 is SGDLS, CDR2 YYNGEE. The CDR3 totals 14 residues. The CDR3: CASMGQGFTDTQYF. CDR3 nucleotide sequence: TGTGCCAGCATGGGTCAGGGCTTCACAGATACGCAGTATTTT.

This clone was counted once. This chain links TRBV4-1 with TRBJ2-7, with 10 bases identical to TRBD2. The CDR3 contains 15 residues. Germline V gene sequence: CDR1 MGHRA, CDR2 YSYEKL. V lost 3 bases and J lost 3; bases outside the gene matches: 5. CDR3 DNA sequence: TGCGCCAGCAGCCACCCTAGCGGGGGAAACTACGAGCAGTACTTC. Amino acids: CASSHPSGGNYEQYF.

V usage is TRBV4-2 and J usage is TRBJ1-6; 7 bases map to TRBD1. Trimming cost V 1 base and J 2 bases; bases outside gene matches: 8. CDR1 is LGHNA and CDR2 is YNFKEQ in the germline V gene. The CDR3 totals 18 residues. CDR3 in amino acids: CASSQVQGRVPYNSPLHF. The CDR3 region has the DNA TGTGCCAGCAGCCAAGTACAGGGGAGGGTTCCCTATAATTCACCCCTCCACTTT.

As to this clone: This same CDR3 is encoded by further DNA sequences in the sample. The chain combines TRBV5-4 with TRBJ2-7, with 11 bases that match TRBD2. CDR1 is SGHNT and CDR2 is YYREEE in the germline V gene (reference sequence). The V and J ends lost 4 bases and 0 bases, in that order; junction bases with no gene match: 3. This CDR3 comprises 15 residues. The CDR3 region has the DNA TGTGCCAGCAGCCCCGGACTAGCGGGCTCCTACGAGCAGTACTTC. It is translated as CASSPGLAGSYEQYF.

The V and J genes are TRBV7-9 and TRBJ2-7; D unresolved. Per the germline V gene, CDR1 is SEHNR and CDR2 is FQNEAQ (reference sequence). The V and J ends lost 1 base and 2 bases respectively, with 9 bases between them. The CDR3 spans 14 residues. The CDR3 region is CASSLDSRTYEQYF. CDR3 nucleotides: TGTGCCAGCAGCTTAGATTCCAGGACCTACGAGCAGTACTTC.

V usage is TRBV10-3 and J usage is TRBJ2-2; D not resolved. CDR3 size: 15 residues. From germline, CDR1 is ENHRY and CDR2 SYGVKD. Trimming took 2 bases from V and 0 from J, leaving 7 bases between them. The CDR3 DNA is TGTGCCATCAGTGAGACATCCGCGAACACCGGGGAGCTGTTTTTT. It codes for CAISETSANTGELFF.

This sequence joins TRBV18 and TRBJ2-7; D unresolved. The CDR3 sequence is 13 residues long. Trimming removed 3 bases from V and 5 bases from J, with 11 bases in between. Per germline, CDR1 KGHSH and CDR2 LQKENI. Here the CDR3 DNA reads TGTGCCAGCTCACCTCAGTCCAACCACGAGCAGTACTTC. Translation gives CASSPQSNHEQYF.

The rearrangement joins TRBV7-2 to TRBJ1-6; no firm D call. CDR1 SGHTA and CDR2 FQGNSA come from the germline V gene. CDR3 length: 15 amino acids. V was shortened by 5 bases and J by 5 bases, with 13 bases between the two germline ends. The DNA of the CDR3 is TGTGCCAGCAGCCCTTGGACGGACGATAATTCACCCCTCCACTTT. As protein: CASSPWTDDNSPLHF.

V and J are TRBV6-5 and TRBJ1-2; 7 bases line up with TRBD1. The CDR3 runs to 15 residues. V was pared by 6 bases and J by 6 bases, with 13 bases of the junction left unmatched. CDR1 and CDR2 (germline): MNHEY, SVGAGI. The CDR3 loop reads CASSRLPGQVDGYTF. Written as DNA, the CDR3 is TGTGCCAGCAGCCGACTACCAGGACAGGTCGATGGCTACACCTTC.

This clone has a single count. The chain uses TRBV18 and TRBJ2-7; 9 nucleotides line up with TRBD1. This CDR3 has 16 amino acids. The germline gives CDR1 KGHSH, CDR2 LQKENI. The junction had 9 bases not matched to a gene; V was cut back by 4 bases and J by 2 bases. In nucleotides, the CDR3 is TGTGCCAGCTCACTCGAATTCGGGACAGGGACCTACGAGCAGTACTTC. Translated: CASSLEFGTGTYEQYF.

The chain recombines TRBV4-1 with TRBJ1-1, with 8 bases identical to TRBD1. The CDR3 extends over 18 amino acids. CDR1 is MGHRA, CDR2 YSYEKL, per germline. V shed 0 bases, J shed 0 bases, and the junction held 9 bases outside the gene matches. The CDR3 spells CASSQEGWGTGMNTEAFF. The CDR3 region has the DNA TGCGCCAGCAGCCAAGAAGGGTGGGGGACAGGCATGAACACTGAAGCTTTCTTT.

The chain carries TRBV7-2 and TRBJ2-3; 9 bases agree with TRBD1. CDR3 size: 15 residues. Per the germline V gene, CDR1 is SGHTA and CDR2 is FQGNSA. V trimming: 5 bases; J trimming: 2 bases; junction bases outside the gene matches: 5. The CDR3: CASSPDRGFTDTQYF. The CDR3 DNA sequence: TGTGCCAGCAGCCCGGACAGGGGTTTCACAGATACGCAGTATTTT.

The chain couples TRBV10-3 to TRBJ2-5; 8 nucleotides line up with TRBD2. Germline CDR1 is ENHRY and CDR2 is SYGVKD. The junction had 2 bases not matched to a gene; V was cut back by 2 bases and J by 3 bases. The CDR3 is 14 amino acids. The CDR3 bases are TGTGCCATCAGTGAGCAACTAGCGGAAGAGACCCAGTACTTC. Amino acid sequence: CAISEQLAEETQYF.

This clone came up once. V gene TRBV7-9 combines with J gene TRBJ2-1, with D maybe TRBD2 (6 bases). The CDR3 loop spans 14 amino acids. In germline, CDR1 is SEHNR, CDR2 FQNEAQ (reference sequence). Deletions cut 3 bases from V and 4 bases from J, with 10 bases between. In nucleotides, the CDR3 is TGTGCCAGCAGCTTTGGCGGGGCATACAATGAGCAGTTCTTC. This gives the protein CASSFGGAYNEQFF.

The CDR3 DNA reads TGCGCCAGCAGAAGGGACAGGGGGTCCTACGAGCAGTACTTC. Translated, it gives CASRRDRGSYEQYF. The chain carries TRBV4-1 and TRBJ2-7; TRBD1 matches 11 bases. V dropped 6 bases and J dropped 1; count of bases not matched to a gene: 2. Germline V CDR1 and CDR2: MGHRA, YSYEKL. This CDR3 is 14 amino acids long.

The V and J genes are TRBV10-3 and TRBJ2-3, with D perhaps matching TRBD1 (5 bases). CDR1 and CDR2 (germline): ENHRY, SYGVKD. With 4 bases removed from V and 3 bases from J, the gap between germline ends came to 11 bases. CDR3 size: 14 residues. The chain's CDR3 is CAISGVRTTDTQYF. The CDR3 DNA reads TGTGCCATCAGTGGTGTAAGGACAACAGATACGCAGTATTTT.

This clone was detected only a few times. CDR3 region: CASSTSSGRADTQYF. CDR3 in DNA: TGTGCCAGCAGCACAAGTAGCGGGAGAGCAGATACGCAGTATTTT. The chain recombines TRBV6-5 with TRBJ2-3; 9 bases are a match to TRBD2. J gave up 4 bases and V 6 bases, and 8 bases lay outside the gene matches. Germline CDR1 is MNHEY and CDR2 is SVGAGI. The CDR3 extends over 15 amino acids.

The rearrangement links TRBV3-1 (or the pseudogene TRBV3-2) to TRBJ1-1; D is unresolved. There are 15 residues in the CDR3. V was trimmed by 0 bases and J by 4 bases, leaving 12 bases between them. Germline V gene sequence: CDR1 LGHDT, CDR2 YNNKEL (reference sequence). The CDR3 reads CASSQEGYRGTEAFF. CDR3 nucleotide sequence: TGTGCCAGCAGCCAAGAAGGGTATCGGGGCACTGAAGCTTTCTTT.

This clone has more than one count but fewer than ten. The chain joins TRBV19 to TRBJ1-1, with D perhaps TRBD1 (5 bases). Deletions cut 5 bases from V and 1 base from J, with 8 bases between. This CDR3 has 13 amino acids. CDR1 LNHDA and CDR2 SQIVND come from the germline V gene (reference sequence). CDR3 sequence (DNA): TGTGCCAGTAGTCAAGGACAGAACACTGAAGCTTTCTTT. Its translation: CASSQGQNTEAFF.